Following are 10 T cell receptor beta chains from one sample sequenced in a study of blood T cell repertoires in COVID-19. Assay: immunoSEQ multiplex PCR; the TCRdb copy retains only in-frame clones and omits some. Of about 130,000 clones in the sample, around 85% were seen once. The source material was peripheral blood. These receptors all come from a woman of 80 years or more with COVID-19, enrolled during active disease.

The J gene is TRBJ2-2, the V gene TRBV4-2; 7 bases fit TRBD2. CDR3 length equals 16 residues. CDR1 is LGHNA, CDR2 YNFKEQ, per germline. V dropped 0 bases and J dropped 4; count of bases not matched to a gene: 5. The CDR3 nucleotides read TGTGCCAGCAGCCAAGATATGGCGGGAGTCACCGGGGAGCTGTTTTTT. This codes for CASSQDMAGVTGELFF.

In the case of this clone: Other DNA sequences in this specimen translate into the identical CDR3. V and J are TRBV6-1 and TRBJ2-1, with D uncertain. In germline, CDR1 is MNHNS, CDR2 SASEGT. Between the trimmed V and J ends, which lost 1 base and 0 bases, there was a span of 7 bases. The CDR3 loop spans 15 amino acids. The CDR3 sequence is CASSEVLSSYNEQFF. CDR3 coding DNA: TGTGCCAGCAGTGAAGTACTAAGCTCCTACAATGAGCAGTTCTTC.

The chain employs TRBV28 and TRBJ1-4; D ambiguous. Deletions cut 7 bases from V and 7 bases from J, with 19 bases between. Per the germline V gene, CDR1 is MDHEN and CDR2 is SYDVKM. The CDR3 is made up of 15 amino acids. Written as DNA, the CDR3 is TGTGCCAGCACGCCGGGTGGGGTTGGGAGTGAAAAACTGTTTTTT. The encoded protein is CASTPGGVGSEKLFF.

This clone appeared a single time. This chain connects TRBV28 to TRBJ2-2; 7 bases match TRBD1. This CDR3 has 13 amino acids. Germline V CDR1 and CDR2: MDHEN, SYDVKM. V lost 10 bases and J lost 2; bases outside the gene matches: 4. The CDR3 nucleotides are TGTGCCACCCGGACAGGCAACACCGGGGAGCTGTTTTTT. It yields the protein CATRTGNTGELFF.

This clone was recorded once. The DNA of the CDR3 is TGTGCCAGCAGCCTACAAGGACTCGATACTGGAAACACCATATATTTT. Protein sequence: CASSLQGLDTGNTIYF. This sequence joins TRBV5-4 and TRBJ1-3, with D hard to call. The CDR3 runs to 16 residues. With 4 bases removed from V and 2 bases from J, the gap between germline ends came to 16 bases. CDR1 and CDR2 (germline): SGHNT, YYREEE (reference sequence).

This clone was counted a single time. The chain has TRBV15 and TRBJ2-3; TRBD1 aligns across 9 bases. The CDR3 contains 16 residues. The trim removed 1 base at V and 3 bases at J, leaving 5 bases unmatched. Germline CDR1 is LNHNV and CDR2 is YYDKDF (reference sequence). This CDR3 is CATSRARDRVTDTQYF. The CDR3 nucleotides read TGTGCCACCAGCAGAGCCCGGGACAGGGTGACAGATACGCAGTATTTT.

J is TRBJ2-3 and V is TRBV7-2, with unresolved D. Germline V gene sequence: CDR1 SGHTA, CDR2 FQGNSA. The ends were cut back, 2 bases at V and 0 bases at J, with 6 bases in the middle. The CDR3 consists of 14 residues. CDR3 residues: CASSLRVSTDTQYF. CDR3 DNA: TGTGCCAGCAGCTTACGAGTTAGCACAGATACGCAGTATTTT.

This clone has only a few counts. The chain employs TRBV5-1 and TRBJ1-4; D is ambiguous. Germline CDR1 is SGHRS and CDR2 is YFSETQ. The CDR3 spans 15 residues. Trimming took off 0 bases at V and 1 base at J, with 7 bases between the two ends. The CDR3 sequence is CASSLVGETNEKLFF. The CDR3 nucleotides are TGCGCCAGCAGCTTGGTGGGAGAAACTAATGAAAAACTGTTTTTT.

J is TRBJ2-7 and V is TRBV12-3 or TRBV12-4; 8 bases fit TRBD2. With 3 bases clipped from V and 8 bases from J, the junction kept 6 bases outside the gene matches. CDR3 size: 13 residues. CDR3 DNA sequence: TGTGCCAGCAGTTTGGGGACTAGTCGGCAGCAGTACTTC. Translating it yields CASSLGTSRQQYF.

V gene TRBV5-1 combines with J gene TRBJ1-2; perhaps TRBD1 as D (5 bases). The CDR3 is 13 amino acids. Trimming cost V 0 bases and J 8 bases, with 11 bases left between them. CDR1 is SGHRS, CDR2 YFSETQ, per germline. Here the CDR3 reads CASSLVSGGGYTF. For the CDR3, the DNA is TGCGCCAGCAGCTTGGTTTCCGGGGGAGGCTACACCTTC.